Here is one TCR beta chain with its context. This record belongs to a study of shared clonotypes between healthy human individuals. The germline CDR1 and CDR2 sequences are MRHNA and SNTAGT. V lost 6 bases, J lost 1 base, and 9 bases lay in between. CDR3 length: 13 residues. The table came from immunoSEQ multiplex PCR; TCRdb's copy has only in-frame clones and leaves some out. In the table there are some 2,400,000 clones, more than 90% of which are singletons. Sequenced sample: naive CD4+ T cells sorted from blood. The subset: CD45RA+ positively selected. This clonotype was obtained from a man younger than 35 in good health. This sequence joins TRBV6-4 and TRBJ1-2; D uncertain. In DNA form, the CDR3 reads TGTGCCAGCAGCGACGGAGTTAACTATGGCTACACCTTC. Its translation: CASSDGVNYGYTF.